This is a list of T cell receptor beta chains from one sample in a study of CD8+ T cells in alopecia areata. Produced via immunoSEQ multiplex PCR; TCRdb's table is partial and in-frame only. The table records fewer than 200,000 clones, about 66% of them present only once. This specimen was CD8+ T cells sorted from blood, taken at week 0. The receptors were gathered from a human donor with alopecia areata. CDR3s include the opening cysteine and the closing phenylalanine or tryptophan. The listing skips clone size in some rows; elsewhere it reads once, few, many or a size class.

J gene	V gene	CDR3 length	clone size	CDR3 protein
TRBJ1-5	TRBV29-1	12	-	CSAADGNQPQHF
TRBJ2-3	TRBV14	12	-	CASSTTADTQYF
TRBJ2-1	TRBV30	13	-	CAGPKSGDNEQFF
TRBJ2-7	TRBV9	15	many	CASSQGGQSSYEQYF
TRBJ1-1	TRBV5-8	13	once	CASSLTARTEAFF
TRBJ1-5	TRBV6-5	14	-	CASSFGVTNQPQHF
TRBJ2-3	TRBV5-6	12	-	CASSARLDTQYF
TRBJ2-5	TRBV15	15	few	CATSLTQGDQETQYF
TRBJ2-1	TRBV30	12	-	CAWSVAADEQFF
TRBJ2-6	TRBV7-6	18	-	CASSLLATTPSGANVLTF
TRBJ2-5	TRBV5-8	16	once	CASSFGTGKRQETQYF
TRBJ2-1	TRBV2	16	few	CASSYLAGGIYNEQFF
TRBJ1-2	TRBV29-1	11	-	CSVHRGDGYTF
TRBJ1-1	TRBV29-1	12	-	CSVEGTGTEAFF
TRBJ1-3	TRBV29-1	12	-	CSVPQPGNTIYF
TRBJ2-3	TRBV5-1	15	-	CASSKLAGSTDTQYF
TRBJ1-1	TRBV5-1	14	-	CASSLRQGDTEAFF
TRBJ2-7	TRBV2	11	-	CASSDGEKSHF
TRBJ1-1	TRBV12-5	15	-	CASGWMGGKNTEAFF
TRBJ2-7	TRBV5-6	13	-	CAHSMAGSYEQYF
TRBJ2-1	TRBV6-5	12	few	CAIQGNRGEQFF
TRBJ2-5	TRBV27	15	-	CASSLYQGSQETQYF
TRBJ2-4	TRBV11-2	14	-	CASSLASAPNIQYF
TRBJ2-5	TRBV30	14	-	CAWSVVGGVETQYF
TRBJ2-5	TRBV29-1	13	-	CSVVPGTRETQYF
TRBJ2-3	TRBV19	14	-	CASSIFVRADTQYF
TRBJ2-1	TRBV7-9	12	once	CASSLRVFEQFF
TRBJ2-2	TRBV9	16	-	CASSLQRGTNTGELFF
TRBJ2-4	TRBV30	11	-	CAWLTGNIQYF
TRBJ2-1	TRBV4-1	15	-	CASSRQDRSYNEQFF
TRBJ2-1	TRBV29-1	14	-	CSVPGGVSYNEQFF
TRBJ2-2	TRBV7-6	16	once	CASSFALGGLTGELFF
TRBJ2-7	TRBV5-6	13	-	CASSLETAYEQYF
TRBJ1-4	TRBV25-1	15	-	CASSEGGTGYEKLFF
TRBJ2-1	TRBV4-2	18	-	CASSQDHRSGGLYNEQFF
TRBJ2-7	TRBV29-1	13	-	CSVEERGDYEQYF
TRBJ2-3	TRBV5-1	20	few	CASSLRRRTRTSHTTDTQYF
TRBJ2-7	TRBV27	14	-	CASSLQDRGYEQYF
TRBJ1-2	TRBV30	13	-	CAWSAGGRGGYTF
TRBJ2-7	TRBV27	13	-	CASSLSTASEQYF
TRBJ1-2	TRBV4-1	15	-	CASSQQDARSYGYTF
TRBJ2-7	TRBV7-9	12	few	CASSLIHYEQYF
TRBJ1-1	TRBV7-9	13	-	CASSSTPGHEAFF
TRBJ1-2	TRBV12-5	15	-	CASGLVSRLGYGYTF
TRBJ1-1	TRBV30	14	-	CAWSAYWGNTEAFF
TRBJ2-5	TRBV21-1	16	-	CASSYPDFDMQETQYF
TRBJ2-7	TRBV5-1	14	-	CASSLTGRAYEQYF
TRBJ1-4	TRBV27	15	-	CASSNGGIMDEKLFF
TRBJ2-2	TRBV27	15	few	CASSFLAGDTGELFF
TRBJ2-5	TRBV5-6	18	-	CASSLSGRKTDPKETQYF
TRBJ1-2	TRBV9	14	-	CASPRTGFDYGYTF
TRBJ2-2	TRBV2	18	-	CASSEPADGTGNTGELFF
TRBJ1-1	TRBV7-9	14	few	CASSLGGLNTEAFF
TRBJ2-3	TRBV27	16	-	CASSLLVGGSTDTQYF
TRBJ1-5	TRBV2	13	-	CASMTTGDQPQHF
TRBJ2-1	TRBV29-1	15	-	CSVEGAGSSYNEQFF
TRBJ2-5	TRBV27	13	few	CASRGHPQETQYF
TRBJ2-7	TRBV4-1	12	-	CASSQDSTEQYF
TRBJ2-7	TRBV29-1	14	-	CSVEGLADSYEQYF